These 9 T cell receptor beta chains originate from one sample sequenced in a study of control samples from healthy donors and cancer patients. Repertoires were generated with immunoSEQ multiplex PCR, while TCRdb's copy carries only in-frame clones and drops some. In the table there are tens of thousands of clones, roughly 84% of which are singletons. Sequencing used blood. The origin of the receptors is a woman in her fifties or sixties in good health.

V usage is TRBV2 and J usage is TRBJ2-1; 15 positions agree with TRBD2. Trimming cost V 4 bases and J 4 bases; bases outside gene matches: 8. The CDR3 runs to 18 residues. Germline V gene sequence: CDR1 SNHLY, CDR2 FYNNEI. The CDR3 loop is CASSGRTSGRVGYNEQFF. CDR3 coding DNA: TGTGCCAGCAGTGGCCGGACTAGCGGGAGGGTGGGGTACAATGAGCAGTTCTTC.

The genes are TRBV20-1 and TRBJ1-6; 7 bases line up with TRBD1. CDR1 DFQATT and CDR2 SNEGSKA come from the germline V gene (reference sequence). There are 11 residues in the CDR3. Trimming took 4 bases from V and 9 from J; bases not matched to a gene: 0. CDR3 coding DNA: TGCAGTGCTACAGGGGGTTCACCCCTCCACTTT. Protein sequence: CSATGGSPLHF.

The chain carries TRBV6-2 or TRBV6-3 and TRBJ1-1; maybe TRBD1 (5 bases). Germline lookup yields CDR1 MNHEY and CDR2 SVGEGT. The CDR3 is 15 residues long. V lost 0 bases to trimming and J lost 4 bases, with 12 bases between them. CDR3 sequence (DNA): TGTGCCAGCAGTTACTCGGAAACTGGGGCCACTGAAGCTTTCTTT. As protein: CASSYSETGATEAFF.

This clone was counted a single time. This chain joins TRBV9 and TRBJ2-7; 9 bases are shared with TRBD1. The length of the CDR3 is 14 residues. The germline V gene has CDR1 SGDLS and CDR2 YYNGEE. V dropped 4 bases and J dropped 6; count of bases not matched to a gene: 8. For the CDR3, the DNA is TGTGCCAGCAGCCCTTCATACAGGGGGCGCGAGCAGTACTTC. This gives the protein CASSPSYRGREQYF.

This clone is a singleton in its sample. The J gene is TRBJ1-3, the V gene TRBV10-3; TRBD1 agrees at 8 bases. The CDR3 sequence is 15 residues long. Germline values: CDR1 ENHRY, CDR2 SYGVKD. Trimming removed 8 bases from V and 0 bases from J; junction bases left unmatched: 6. The CDR3 loop is CAIGDRPASGNTIYF. As DNA, the CDR3 is TGTGCCATCGGGGACAGGCCGGCCTCTGGAAACACCATATATTTT.

The chain joins TRBV11-2 to TRBJ2-2; D unclear. Germline V gene sequence: CDR1 SGHAT, CDR2 FQNNGV. V was cut by 5 bases and J by 7 bases, with 11 bases left in between. There are 13 residues in the CDR3. CDR3 DNA: TGTGCCAGCAGCATCAGTTTCGGCGGGGAGCTGTTTTTT. Translating it yields CASSISFGGELFF. The variable domain in full, with the rest retrieved from reference TRBV11-2 and TRBJ2-2, is EAGVAQSPRYKIIEKRQSVAFWCNPISGHATLYWYQQILGQGPKLLIQFQNNGVVDDSQLPKDRFSAERLKGVDSTLKIQPAKLEDSAVYLCASSISFGGELFFGEGSRLTVL.

This chain uses TRBV29-1 with TRBJ2-1, with D hard to call. Germline-derived CDR1 and CDR2 are SQVTM and ANQGSEA. The CDR3 is 13 amino acids. Trimming stripped 1 base from V and 7 bases from J, with 11 bases between. DNA of the CDR3: TGCAGCGTTGAAGTGGCGCCCCGGAATGAGCAGTTCTTC. Translated, it gives CSVEVAPRNEQFF.

The V and J genes are TRBV30 and TRBJ1-5, with 7 bases that match TRBD1. Trimming removed 0 bases from V and 3 bases from J; junction bases left unmatched: 8. Looked up from germline, CDR1 is GTSNPN and CDR2 is SVGIG (reference sequence). The CDR3 is 16 amino acids. The CDR3, as DNA: TGTGCCTGGAGTGTCCCCACAGGGGTCAACAATCAGCCCCAGCATTTT. Amino acid sequence: CAWSVPTGVNNQPQHF.

The gene calls are TRBV12-3 or TRBV12-4 and TRBJ2-5; D unresolved. The CDR3 spans 13 residues. V was pared by 7 bases and J by 3 bases, with 12 bases between. The CDR3 region has the DNA TGTGCCAGCACCGGATCAGTTGAAGAGACCCAGTACTTC. Amino acid sequence: CASTGSVEETQYF.